The subject of this entry is one TCR beta chain. The antigen is unknown. The data are from a study of shared clonotypes between healthy human individuals. Study-level results: Tissue TCR repertoires likely differ from these blood-only repertoires.

Original analysis: Filtering differed since immunoSEQ provided only junctions, with no quality scores. TCRdb's table, derived via immunoSEQ multiplex PCR, lists solely in-frame clones and lacks some. V, J and clone size are those of that table, while D and trimming were read from the DNA. The sample consists of 2 million to 2.5 million clones, approximately 95% of them appearing once. Sequencing was performed on naive CD4+ T cells from PBMCs. The subset is: CD45RA+ positively selected. The receptor was isolated from a man in his late teens or twenties in good health. Some clones in this sample may be carry-over from other donors' samples.

CDR3 protein: CASSHRPPYQETQYF. The CDR3 coding sequence is TGTGCCAGCAGCCACCGCCCTCCGTACCAAGAGACCCAGTACTTC. The chain recombines TRBV5-6 with TRBJ2-5, with no clear D. Trimming removed 4 bases at V and 0 bases at J, with 13 bases between. The germline gives CDR1 SGHDT, CDR2 YYEEEE. The CDR3 totals 15 residues. Combining the CDR3 with reference TRBV5-6 and TRBJ2-5 gives the whole variable domain DAGVTQSPTHLIKTRGQQVTLRCSPKSGHDTVSWYQQALGQGPQFIFQYYEEEERQRGNFPDRFSGHQFPNYSSELNVNALLLGDSALYLCASSHRPPYQETQYFGPGTRLLVL.